This note documents a single T cell receptor beta chain sequence. This sample stems from a study of technical replicates of blood from a few donors. V lost 4 bases and J 2 bases, leaving 3 bases between the germline ends. CDR3 length: 12 residues. In germline, CDR1 is ENHRY, CDR2 SYGVKD. Here immunoSEQ multiplex PCR was the method, and the copy in TCRdb shows in-frame clones only, minus some. Seen here are approximately 79,000 clones, approximately 97% observed once, and the top ten hold roughly 0.2%. The sequence was obtained from a human donor in good health. The chain recombines TRBV10-3 with TRBJ2-4; no firm D call. The sample taken for sequencing was T cells isolated from PBMCs. CDR3 coding DNA: TGTGCCATCAGTGTAACCAAAAACATTCAGTACTTC. This encodes CAISVTKNIQYF.